A selection of T cell receptor beta chains follows, all from one sample in a study of blood T cell repertoires in COVID-19. TCRdb keeps only in-frame clones here, not all; method: immunoSEQ multiplex PCR. The sample yields approximately 250,000 clones, around nine tenths seen once. The specimen was peripheral blood. The receptors derive from an older woman who had recovered from COVID-19. CDR3s include the opening cysteine and the closing phenylalanine or tryptophan. The order of the fields is clone size, V gene, D gene, J gene, CDR3 DNA, CDR3 protein. D genes are given only for firm matches. Only some rows state a clone size, as once, few, many or a class for expanded clones.

.	TRBV7-2	.	TRBJ2-5	TGTGCCAGCAGCGTCGGGCTAGCTGGGGGGCAAGAGACCCAGTACTTC	CASSVGLAGGQETQYF
few	TRBV7-2	.	TRBJ1-5	TGTGCCAGCAGCTTAGACGGGGTTAATCAGCCCCAGCATTTT	CASSLDGVNQPQHF
.	TRBV11-1	TRBD1	TRBJ1-6	TGTGCCAGCAGGCGTGGGACAGGGGGATCACCCCTCCACTTT	CASRRGTGGSPLHF
.	TRBV13	TRBD1	TRBJ2-3	TGTGCCAGCAGCTCCGTTCCGGGACAGGGTTTGCCAGATACGCAGTATTTT	CASSSVPGQGLPDTQYF
.	TRBV11-2	.	TRBJ1-3	TGTGCCAGCAGCTTATGGTCAGGGAACTCTGGAAACACCATATATTTT	CASSLWSGNSGNTIYF
.	TRBV10-3	.	TRBJ2-1	TGTGCCATCAGTGACGGGACTCCCGCCAATTACAATGAGCAGTTCTTC	CAISDGTPANYNEQFF
.	TRBV10-3	TRBD1	TRBJ1-5	TGTGCCATCAGCGACCCGGACAGGGGCAATCAGCCCCAGCATTTT	CAISDPDRGNQPQHF
.	TRBV2	.	TRBJ2-1	TGTGCCAGCACTTATAACAATGAGCAGTTCTTC	CASTYNNEQFF
.	TRBV6-2/TRBV6-3	TRBD1	TRBJ1-2	TGTGCCAGCAGTCGTGACAGGGGGTTTGATGGCTACACCTTC	CASSRDRGFDGYTF
.	TRBV9	.	TRBJ1-1	TGTGCCAGCAGCGAGAGACAAGTGAACACTGAAGCTTTCTTT	CASSERQVNTEAFF
.	TRBV7-3	.	TRBJ1-1	TGTGCCAGCAGCTTAATAGGGGGTGAAGCTTTCTTT	CASSLIGGEAFF
once	TRBV19	TRBD1	TRBJ2-7	TGTGCCAGTAGTATCGGGACAGGGAGGTTCGAGCAGTACTTC	CASSIGTGRFEQYF
.	TRBV19	TRBD2	TRBJ2-1	TGTGCCAGTAGTGGGCGGGGGAGCTCCTACAATGAGCAGTTCTTC	CASSGRGSSYNEQFF
.	TRBV27	TRBD2	TRBJ2-1	TGTGCCAGCAGTTTATATATCGGGACTAGCGTCCACAATGAGCAGTTCTTC	CASSLYIGTSVHNEQFF
once	TRBV28	.	TRBJ1-4	TGTGCCAGCAGTTTAGTTGGGCGAGATGAAAAACTGTTTTTT	CASSLVGRDEKLFF
.	TRBV10-3	.	TRBJ2-2	TGTGCCACTGGGTCGACAGGCCCCACCGGGGAGCTGTTTTTT	CATGSTGPTGELFF
.	TRBV10-3	.	TRBJ2-7	TGTGCCATCAGTGAGGGGGGCAGATCCCCCTACGAGCAGTACTTC	CAISEGGRSPYEQYF
.	TRBV27	TRBD1	TRBJ2-7	TGTGCCAGCAGTTCTCCCGGGACAGGGGGCGGTTACGAGCAGTACTTC	CASSSPGTGGGYEQYF
.	TRBV7-3	TRBD1	TRBJ1-2	TGTGCCAGCAGCTTACAGGGGGCTTGGGGCTACACCTTC	CASSLQGAWGYTF
.	TRBV5-1	.	TRBJ2-7	TGCGCCAGCAGAATTGACAGCTACGAGCAGTACTTC	CASRIDSYEQYF
.	TRBV3-1/TRBV3-2	.	TRBJ2-7	TGTGCCAGCAGCCCACATACGTACTACGAGCAGTACTTC	CASSPHTYYEQYF
once	TRBV24-1	.	TRBJ1-1	TGTGCCACCAGTGATTTTGGCAGGGAAGCTTTCTTT	CATSDFGREAFF
.	TRBV9	.	TRBJ1-3	TGTGCCAGCAGCGCTTCACAGGGCTTTAGAAACACCATATATTTT	CASSASQGFRNTIYF
once	TRBV15	TRBD1	TRBJ2-5	TGTGCCACCAGCAGAGAGCGCGGGACAGGGAGACAAGAGACCCAGTACTTC	CATSRERGTGRQETQYF
.	TRBV20-1	.	TRBJ2-3	TGCAGTGCTAGTGTGGCCGGGTACACAGATACGCAGTATTTT	CSASVAGYTDTQYF
.	TRBV3-1/TRBV3-2	.	TRBJ1-2	TGTGCCAGCAGCCAAGGCCGGGGTATAGGCTACACCTTC	CASSQGRGIGYTF
.	TRBV7-3	.	TRBJ2-1	TGTGCCAGCAGCTTAACCCCGACGGGGGCCTACAATGAGCAGTTCTTC	CASSLTPTGAYNEQFF
.	TRBV11-2	TRBD1	TRBJ1-1	TGTGCCAGCAGCCCACGGACAGGGGACCACACTGAAGCTTTCTTT	CASSPRTGDHTEAFF
.	TRBV6-5	.	TRBJ1-1	TGTGCCAGCAGTTACCAGGGGACCGTCACTGAAGCTTTCTTT	CASSYQGTVTEAFF
.	TRBV10-3	.	TRBJ2-1	TGTGCCATCAGTGGTGACAGTTGGAACAATGAGCAGTTCTTC	CAISGDSWNNEQFF
.	TRBV6-5	.	TRBJ2-5	TGTGCCAGCAAGGTGGGCCCCGACCAAGAGACCCAGTACTTC	CASKVGPDQETQYF
.	TRBV27	TRBD2	TRBJ2-5	TGTGCCAGCAGTCGTCTAGCGGGGGCCGGGACCCAAGAGACCCAGTACTTC	CASSRLAGAGTQETQYF
many	TRBV2	.	TRBJ2-5	TGTGCCAGCAGGGAGTGGGGGCAGGGGACCCAGTACTTC	CASREWGQGTQYF
once	TRBV7-2	TRBD1	TRBJ1-3	TGTGCCAGCAGCACAGGTGGGACAGCTGGAAACACCATATATTTT	CASSTGGTAGNTIYF
.	TRBV6-5	TRBD1	TRBJ2-7	TGTGCCAGCAGTTACGAGCGAGACAGGGCGCGCTACGAGCAGTACTTC	CASSYERDRARYEQYF